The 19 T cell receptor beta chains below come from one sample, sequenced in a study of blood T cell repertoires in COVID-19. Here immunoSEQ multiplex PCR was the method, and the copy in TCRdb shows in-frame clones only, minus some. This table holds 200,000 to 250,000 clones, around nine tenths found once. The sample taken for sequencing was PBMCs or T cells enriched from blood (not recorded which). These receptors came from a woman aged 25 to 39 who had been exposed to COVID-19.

This CDR3 reads CASSRDSGTEAFF. The CDR3 DNA reads as TGTGCCAGCAGTCGGGATAGTGGCACTGAAGCTTTCTTT. The chain links TRBV28 to TRBJ1-1; D is uncertain. This CDR3 is 13 amino acids long. With 5 bases removed from V and 4 bases from J, the gap between germline ends came to 11 bases. Germline V gives CDR1 MDHEN, CDR2 SYDVKM. Looking up the rest from reference TRBV28 and TRBJ1-1 gives the full variable domain: DVKVTQSSRYLVKRTGEKVFLECVQDMDHENMFWYRQDPGLGLRLIYFSYDVKMKEKGDIPEGYSVSREKKERFSLILESASTNQTSMYLCASSRDSGTEAFFGQGTRLTVV.

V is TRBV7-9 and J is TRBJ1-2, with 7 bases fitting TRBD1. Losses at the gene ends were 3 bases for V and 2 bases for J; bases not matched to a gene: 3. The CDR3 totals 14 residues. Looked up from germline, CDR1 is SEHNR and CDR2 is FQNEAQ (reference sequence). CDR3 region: CASSLGTVNYGYTF. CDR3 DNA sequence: TGTGCCAGCAGCTTGGGGACAGTAAACTATGGCTACACCTTC.

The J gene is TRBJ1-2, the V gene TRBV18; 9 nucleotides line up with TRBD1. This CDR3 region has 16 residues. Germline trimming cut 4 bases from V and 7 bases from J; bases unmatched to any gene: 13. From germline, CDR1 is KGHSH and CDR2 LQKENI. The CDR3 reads CASSLNRDRELFGYTF. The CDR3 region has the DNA TGTGCCAGCTCACTAAACCGGGACAGGGAACTGTTTGGCTACACCTTC. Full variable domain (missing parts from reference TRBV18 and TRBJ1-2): NAGVMQNPRHLVRRRGQEARLRCSPMKGHSHVYWYRQLPEEGLKFMVYLQKENIIDESGMPKERFSAEFPKEGPSILRIQQVVRGDSAAYFCASSLNRDRELFGYTFGSGTRLTVV.

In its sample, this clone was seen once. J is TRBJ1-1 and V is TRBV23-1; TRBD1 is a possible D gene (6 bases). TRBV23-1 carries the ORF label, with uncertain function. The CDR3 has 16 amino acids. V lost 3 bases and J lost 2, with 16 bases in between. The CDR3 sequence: CASSHFQTGSNTEAFF. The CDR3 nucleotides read TGCGCCAGCAGTCACTTTCAGACAGGCAGCAACACTGAAGCTTTCTTT.

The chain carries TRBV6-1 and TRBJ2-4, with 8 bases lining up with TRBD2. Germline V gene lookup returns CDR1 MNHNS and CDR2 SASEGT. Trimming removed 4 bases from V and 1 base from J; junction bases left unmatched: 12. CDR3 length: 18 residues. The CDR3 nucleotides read TGTGCCAGCAGTGGGCAGCGGGAGAAAGGGGAGGCCAAAAACATTCAGTACTTC. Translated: CASSGQREKGEAKNIQYF.

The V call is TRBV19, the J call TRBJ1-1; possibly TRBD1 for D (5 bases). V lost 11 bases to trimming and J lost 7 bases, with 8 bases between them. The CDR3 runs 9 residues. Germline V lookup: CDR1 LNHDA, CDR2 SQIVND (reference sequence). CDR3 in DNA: TGTGCCGCCGGGGGTGAAGCTTTCTTT. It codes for CAAGGEAFF.

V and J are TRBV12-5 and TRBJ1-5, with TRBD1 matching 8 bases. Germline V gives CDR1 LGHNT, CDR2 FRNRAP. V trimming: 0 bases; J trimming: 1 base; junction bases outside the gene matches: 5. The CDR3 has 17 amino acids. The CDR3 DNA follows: TGTGCTAGTGGTTTGGTACAGGGGGTGCCGAGCAATCAGCCCCAGCATTTT. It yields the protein CASGLVQGVPSNQPQHF. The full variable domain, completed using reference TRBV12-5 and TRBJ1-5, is DARVTQTPRHKVTEMGQEVTMRCQPILGHNTVFWYRQTMMQGLELLAYFRNRAPLDDSGMPKDRFSAEMPDATLATLKIQPSEPRDSAVYFCASGLVQGVPSNQPQHFGDGTRLSIL.

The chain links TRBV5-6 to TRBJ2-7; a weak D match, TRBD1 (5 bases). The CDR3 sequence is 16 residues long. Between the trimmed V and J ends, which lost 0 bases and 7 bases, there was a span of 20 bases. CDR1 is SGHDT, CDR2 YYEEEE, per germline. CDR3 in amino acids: CASSLDISRVVGEQYF. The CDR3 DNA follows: TGTGCCAGCAGCTTGGATATTTCCAGGGTAGTAGGGGAGCAGTACTTC.

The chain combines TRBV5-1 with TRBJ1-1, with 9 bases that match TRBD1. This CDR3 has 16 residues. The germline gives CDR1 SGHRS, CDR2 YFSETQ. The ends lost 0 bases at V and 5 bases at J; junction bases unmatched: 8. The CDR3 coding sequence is TGCGCCAGCAGCTTGGGCTACCGGGACAGGGCAACTGAAGCTTTCTTT. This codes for CASSLGYRDRATEAFF.

The CDR3, as DNA: TGTGCCAGCAGCGTAAGGGGGGGCACCGGGGAGCTGTTTTTT. Translated, it gives CASSVRGGTGELFF. V and J are TRBV9 and TRBJ2-2; D might be TRBD2 (7 bases). This CDR3 has 14 residues. V was cut by 1 base and J by 4 bases, with 8 bases left in between. The germline gives CDR1 SGDLS, CDR2 YYNGEE.

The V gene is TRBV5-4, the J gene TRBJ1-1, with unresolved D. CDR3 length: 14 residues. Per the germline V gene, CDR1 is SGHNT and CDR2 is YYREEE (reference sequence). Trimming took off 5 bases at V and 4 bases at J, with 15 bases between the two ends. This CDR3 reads CASRPRGWGTEAFF. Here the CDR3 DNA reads TGTGCCAGCAGACCTCGGGGTTGGGGCACTGAAGCTTTCTTT.

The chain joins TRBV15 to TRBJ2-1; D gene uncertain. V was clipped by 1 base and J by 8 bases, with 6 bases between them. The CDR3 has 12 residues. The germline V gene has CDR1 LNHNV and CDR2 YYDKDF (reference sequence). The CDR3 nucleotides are TGTGCCACCAGCAGAGCCGAGCATGAGCAGTTCTTC. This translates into CATSRAEHEQFF. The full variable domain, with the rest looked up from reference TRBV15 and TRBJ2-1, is DAMVIQNPRYQVTQFGKPVTLSCSQTLNHNVMYWYQQKSSQAPKLLFHYYDKDFNNEADTPDNFQSRRPNTSFCFLDIRSPGLGDTAMYLCATSRAEHEQFFGPGTRLTVL.

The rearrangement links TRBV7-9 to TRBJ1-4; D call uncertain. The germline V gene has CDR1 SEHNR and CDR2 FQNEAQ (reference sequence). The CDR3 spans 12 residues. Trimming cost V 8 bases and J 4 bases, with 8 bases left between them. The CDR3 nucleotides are TGTGCCAGCGGGCAGTTTAATGAAAAACTGTTTTTT. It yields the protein CASGQFNEKLFF.

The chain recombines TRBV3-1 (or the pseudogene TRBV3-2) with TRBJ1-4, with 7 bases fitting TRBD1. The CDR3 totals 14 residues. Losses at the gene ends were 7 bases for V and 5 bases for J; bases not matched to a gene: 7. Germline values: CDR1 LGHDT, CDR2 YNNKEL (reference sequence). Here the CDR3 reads CASKRQGENEKLFF. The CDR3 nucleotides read TGTGCCAGCAAACGACAGGGTGAAAATGAAAAACTGTTTTTT.

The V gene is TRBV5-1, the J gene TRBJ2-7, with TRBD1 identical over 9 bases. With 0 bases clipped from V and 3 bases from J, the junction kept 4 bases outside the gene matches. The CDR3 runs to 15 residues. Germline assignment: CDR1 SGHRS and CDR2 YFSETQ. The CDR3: CASSLAGQGGYEQYF. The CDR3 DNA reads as TGCGCCAGCAGCTTGGCGGGACAGGGAGGCTACGAGCAGTACTTC.

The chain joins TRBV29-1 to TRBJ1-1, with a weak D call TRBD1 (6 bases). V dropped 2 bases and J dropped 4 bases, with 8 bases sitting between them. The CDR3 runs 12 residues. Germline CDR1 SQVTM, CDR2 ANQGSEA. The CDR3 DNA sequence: TGCAGCGTTGAAATAGGGGGCACTGAAGCTTTCTTT. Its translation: CSVEIGGTEAFF. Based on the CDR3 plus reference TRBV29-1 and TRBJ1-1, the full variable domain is SAVISQKPSRDICQRGTSLTIQCQVDSQVTMMFWYRQQPGQSLTLIATANQGSEATYESGFVIDKFPISRPNLTFSTLTVSNMSPEDSSIYLCSVEIGGTEAFFGQGTRLTVV.

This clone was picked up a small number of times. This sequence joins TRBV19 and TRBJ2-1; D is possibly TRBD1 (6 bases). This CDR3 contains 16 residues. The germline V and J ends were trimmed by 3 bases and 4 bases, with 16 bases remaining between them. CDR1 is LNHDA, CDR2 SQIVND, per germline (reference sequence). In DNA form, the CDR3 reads TGTGCCAGTAGTATCTCGCACCTAGGGACATACAATGAGCAGTTCTTC. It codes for CASSISHLGTYNEQFF.

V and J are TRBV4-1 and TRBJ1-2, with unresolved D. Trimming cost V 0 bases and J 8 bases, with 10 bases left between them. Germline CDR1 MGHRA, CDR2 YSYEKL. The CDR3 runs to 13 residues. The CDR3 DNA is TGCGCCAGCAGCCAAGATTCGGGTGGCGGCTACACCTTC. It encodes CASSQDSGGGYTF.

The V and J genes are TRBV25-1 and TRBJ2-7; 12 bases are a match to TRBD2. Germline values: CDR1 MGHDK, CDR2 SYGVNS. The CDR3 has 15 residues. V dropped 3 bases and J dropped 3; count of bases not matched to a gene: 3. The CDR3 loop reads CASSDRTSGIYEQYF. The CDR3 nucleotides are TGTGCCAGCAGTGATCGGACTAGCGGGATCTACGAGCAGTACTTC.